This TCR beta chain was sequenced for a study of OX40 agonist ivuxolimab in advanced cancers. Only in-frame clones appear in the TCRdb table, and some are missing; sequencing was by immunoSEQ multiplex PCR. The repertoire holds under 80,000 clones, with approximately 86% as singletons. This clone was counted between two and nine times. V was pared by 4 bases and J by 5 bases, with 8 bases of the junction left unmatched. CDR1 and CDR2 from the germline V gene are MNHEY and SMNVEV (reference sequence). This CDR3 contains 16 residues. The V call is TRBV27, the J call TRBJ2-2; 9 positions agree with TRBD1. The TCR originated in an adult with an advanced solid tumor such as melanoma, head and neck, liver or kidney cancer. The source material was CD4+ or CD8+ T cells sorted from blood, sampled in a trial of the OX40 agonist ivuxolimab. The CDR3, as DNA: TGTGCCAGCAGTTCTCACAGGGGGCAGAGGACCGGGGAGCTGTTTTTT. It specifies CASSSHRGQRTGELFF.